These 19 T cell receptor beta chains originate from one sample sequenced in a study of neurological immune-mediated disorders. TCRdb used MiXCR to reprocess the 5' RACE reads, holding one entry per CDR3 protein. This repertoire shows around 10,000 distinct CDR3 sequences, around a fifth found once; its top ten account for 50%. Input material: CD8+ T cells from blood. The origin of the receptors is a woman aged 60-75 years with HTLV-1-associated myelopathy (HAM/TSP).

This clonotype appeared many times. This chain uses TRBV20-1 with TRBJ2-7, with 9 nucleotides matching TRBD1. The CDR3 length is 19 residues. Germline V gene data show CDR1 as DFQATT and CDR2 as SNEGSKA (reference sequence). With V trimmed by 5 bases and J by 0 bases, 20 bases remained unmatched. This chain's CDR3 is CSAWSGTGLRGGFSYEQYF. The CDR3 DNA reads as TGCAGTGCTTGGTCCGGGACAGGGCTTCGTGGCGGTTTCTCCTACGAGCAGTACTTC.

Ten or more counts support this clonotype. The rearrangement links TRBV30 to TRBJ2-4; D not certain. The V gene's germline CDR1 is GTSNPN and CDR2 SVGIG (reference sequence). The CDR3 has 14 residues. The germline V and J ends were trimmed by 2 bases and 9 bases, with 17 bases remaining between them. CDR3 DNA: TGTGCCTGGAGTTCGGAACAGACCATGTTCATTCAGTACTTC. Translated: CAWSSEQTMFIQYF.

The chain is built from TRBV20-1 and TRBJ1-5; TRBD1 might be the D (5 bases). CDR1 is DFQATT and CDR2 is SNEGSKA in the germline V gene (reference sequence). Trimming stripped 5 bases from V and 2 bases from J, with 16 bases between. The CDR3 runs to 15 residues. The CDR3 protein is CSAGLDGGGNQPQHF. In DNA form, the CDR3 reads TGCAGTGCTGGCTTGGATGGAGGGGGCAATCAGCCCCAGCATTTT.

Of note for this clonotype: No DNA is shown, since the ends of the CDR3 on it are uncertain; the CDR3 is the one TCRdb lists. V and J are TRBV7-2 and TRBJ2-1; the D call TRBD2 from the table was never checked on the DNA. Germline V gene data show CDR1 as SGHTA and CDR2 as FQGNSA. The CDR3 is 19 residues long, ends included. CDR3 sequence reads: CASSFYICSARVADNEQFF.

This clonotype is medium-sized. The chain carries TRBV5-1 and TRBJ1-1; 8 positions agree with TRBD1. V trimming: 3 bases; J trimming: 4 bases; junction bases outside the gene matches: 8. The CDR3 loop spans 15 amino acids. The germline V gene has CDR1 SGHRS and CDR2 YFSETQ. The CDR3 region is CASSWGRTGGTEAFF. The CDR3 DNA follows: TGCGCCAGCAGCTGGGGGAGAACAGGGGGCACTGAAGCTTTCTTT.

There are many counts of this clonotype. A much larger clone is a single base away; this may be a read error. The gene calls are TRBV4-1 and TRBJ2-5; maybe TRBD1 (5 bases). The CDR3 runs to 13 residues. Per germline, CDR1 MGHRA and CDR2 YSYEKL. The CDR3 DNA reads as TGCGCCAGCAACCAAGGGGTAATTTCCTTCCAGTACTTC. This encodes CASNQGVISFQYF.

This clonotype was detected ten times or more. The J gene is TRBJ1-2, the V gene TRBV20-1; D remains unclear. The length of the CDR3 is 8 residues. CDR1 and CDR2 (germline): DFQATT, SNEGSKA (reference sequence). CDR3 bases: TGCAGCCCGGGTGGCTACACCTTC. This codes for CSPGGYTF.

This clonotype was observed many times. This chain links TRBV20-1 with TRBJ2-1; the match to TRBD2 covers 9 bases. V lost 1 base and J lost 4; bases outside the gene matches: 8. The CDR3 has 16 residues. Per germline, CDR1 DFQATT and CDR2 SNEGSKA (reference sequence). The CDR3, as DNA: TGCAGTGCTAGAGCCCCCGGGACTAGCTTATACAATGAGCAGTTCTTC. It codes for CSARAPGTSLYNEQFF.

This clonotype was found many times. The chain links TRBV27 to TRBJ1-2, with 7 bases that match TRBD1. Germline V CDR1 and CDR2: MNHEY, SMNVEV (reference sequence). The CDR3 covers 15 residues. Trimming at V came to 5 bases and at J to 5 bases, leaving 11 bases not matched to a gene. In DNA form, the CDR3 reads TGTGCCAGCAGTCCCACCGGGACAGAAGTTTATGGCTACACCTTC. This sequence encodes CASSPTGTEVYGYTF.

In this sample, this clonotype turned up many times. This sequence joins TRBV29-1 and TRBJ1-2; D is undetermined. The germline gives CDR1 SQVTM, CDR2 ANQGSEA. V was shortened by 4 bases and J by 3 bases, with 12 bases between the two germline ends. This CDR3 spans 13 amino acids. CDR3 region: CSVGGGNDYGYTF. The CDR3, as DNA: TGCAGCGTTGGGGGAGGGAATGACTATGGCTACACCTTC.

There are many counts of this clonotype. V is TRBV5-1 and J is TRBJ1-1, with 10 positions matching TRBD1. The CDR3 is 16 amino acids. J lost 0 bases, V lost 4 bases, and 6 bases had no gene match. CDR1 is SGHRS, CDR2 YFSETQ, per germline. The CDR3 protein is CASSTDRGRLNTEAFF. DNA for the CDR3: TGCGCCAGCAGCACGGACAGGGGGAGACTGAACACTGAAGCTTTCTTT.

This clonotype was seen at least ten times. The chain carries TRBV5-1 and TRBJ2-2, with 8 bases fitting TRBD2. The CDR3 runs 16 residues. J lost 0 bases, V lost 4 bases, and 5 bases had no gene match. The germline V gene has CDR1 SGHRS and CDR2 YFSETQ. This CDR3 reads CASSPERGPNTGELFF. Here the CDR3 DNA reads TGCGCCAGCAGCCCTGAGCGGGGGCCGAACACCGGGGAGCTGTTTTTT.

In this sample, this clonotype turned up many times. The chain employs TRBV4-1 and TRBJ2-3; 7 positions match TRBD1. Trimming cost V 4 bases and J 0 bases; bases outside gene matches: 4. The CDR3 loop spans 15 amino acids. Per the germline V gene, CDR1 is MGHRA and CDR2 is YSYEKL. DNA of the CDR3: TGCGCCAGCAGCCGTGCACAGGGGAGCACAGATACGCAGTATTTT. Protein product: CASSRAQGSTDTQYF.

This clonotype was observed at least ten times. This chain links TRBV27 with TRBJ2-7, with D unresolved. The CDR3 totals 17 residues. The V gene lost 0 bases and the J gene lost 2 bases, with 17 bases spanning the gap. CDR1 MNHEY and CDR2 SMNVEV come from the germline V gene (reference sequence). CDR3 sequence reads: CASSLSSPVTRTYEQYF. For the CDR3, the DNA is TGTGCCAGCAGTTTATCCTCACCCGTGACGCGTACCTACGAGCAGTACTTC.

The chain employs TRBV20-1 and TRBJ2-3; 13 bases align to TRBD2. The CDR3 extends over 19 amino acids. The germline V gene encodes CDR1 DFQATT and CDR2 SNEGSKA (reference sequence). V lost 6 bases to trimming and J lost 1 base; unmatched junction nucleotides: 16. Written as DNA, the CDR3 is TGCAGTGCACCTACTAGCGGGGGGGCCTCCTTCAGCGGCACAGATACGCAGTATTTT. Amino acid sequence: CSAPTSGGASFSGTDTQYF.

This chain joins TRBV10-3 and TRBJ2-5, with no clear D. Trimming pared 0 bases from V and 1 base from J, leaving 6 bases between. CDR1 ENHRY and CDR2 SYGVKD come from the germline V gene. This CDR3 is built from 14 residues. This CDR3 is CAISESKAQETQYF. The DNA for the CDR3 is TGTGCCATCAGTGAGTCGAAGGCCCAAGAGACCCAGTACTTC.

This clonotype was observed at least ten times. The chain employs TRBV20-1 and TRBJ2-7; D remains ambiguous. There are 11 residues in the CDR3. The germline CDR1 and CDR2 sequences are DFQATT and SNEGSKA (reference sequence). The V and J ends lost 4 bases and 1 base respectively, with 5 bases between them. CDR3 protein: CSATLSYEQYF. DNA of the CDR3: TGCAGTGCTACACTTTCCTACGAGCAGTACTTC.

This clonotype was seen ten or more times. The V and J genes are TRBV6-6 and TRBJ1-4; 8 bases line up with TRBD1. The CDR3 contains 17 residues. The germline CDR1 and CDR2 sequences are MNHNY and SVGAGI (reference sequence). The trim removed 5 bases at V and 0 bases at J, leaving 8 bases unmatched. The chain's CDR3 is CASSPRQGWATNEKLFF. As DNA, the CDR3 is TGTGCCAGCAGTCCACGACAGGGGTGGGCAACTAATGAAAAACTGTTTTTT.

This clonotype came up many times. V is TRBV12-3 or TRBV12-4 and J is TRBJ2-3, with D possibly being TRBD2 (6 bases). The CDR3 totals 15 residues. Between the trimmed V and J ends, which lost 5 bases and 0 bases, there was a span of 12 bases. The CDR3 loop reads CASSALAFSTDTQYF. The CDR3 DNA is TGTGCCAGCAGTGCCCTAGCGTTTAGCACAGATACGCAGTATTTT.